This entry lists 26 T cell receptor beta chains sequenced from one sample in a study of shared clonotypes between healthy human individuals. Clones were sequenced by immunoSEQ multiplex PCR, and TCRdb holds only the in-frame ones, with some missing. The data hold hundreds of thousands of clones, with around 78% observed a single time. The specimen sequenced was PBMCs. Receptor source: a woman between 35 and 50 years old in good health. Some clones in this sample may be carry-over from other donors' samples.

This clone appeared once. This chain joins TRBV2 and TRBJ2-1, with 12 bases lining up with TRBD2. Germline V gene data show CDR1 as SNHLY and CDR2 as FYNNEI. The CDR3 runs to 15 residues. V lost 5 bases, J lost 12 bases, and 11 bases stayed unmatched. The CDR3 bases are TGTGCCAGCAGTTCGTCTAGCGGGAGGGCCACAGGGCAGTTCTTC. Translated, it gives CASSSSSGRATGQFF.

This clone came up once. This chain links TRBV28 with TRBJ2-2; D may be TRBD1 (5 bases). The CDR3 is made up of 15 amino acids. Germline V CDR1 and CDR2: MDHEN, SYDVKM. V was pared by 4 bases and J by 0 bases, with 9 bases between. The CDR3 loop is CASSSDTANTGELFF. CDR3 in DNA: TGTGCCAGCAGTTCGGACACCGCGAACACCGGGGAGCTGTTTTTT.

This clone was counted a few times. The chain uses TRBV5-1 and TRBJ2-5, with 13 bases that match TRBD2. Looked up from germline, CDR1 is SGHRS and CDR2 is YFSETQ. Trimming at V came to 3 bases and at J to 5 bases, leaving 7 bases not matched to a gene. The CDR3 runs 16 residues. The CDR3 coding sequence is TGCGCCAGCAGCTCCCACGGACTAGCGGGAGAGGAGACCCAGTACTTC. It yields the protein CASSSHGLAGEETQYF.

This clone appeared once. The gene calls are TRBV5-6 and TRBJ2-7; 9 bases align to TRBD1. The CDR3 has 15 amino acids. J gave up 2 bases and V 5 bases, and 8 bases lay outside the gene matches. Germline V gene sequence: CDR1 SGHDT, CDR2 YYEEEE. CDR3: CASRVRGTGTYEQYF. The CDR3 DNA follows: TGTGCCAGCAGGGTGCGGGGGACAGGGACCTACGAGCAGTACTTC.

The chain has TRBV28 and TRBJ2-2, with D possibly called TRBD1 or TRBD2 (7 bases each). The V and J ends lost 3 bases and 3 bases respectively, with 14 bases between them. The germline gives CDR1 MDHEN, CDR2 SYDVKM. This CDR3 is built from 16 residues. The CDR3 spells CASSFRPGGDTGELFF. For the CDR3, the DNA is TGTGCCAGCAGTTTCAGGCCAGGGGGGGACACCGGGGAGCTGTTTTTT.

The chain is built from TRBV15 and TRBJ2-1; D may correspond to TRBD1 or TRBD2 (5 bases each). Trimming removed 4 bases at V and 2 bases at J, with 9 bases between. Germline assignment: CDR1 LNHNV and CDR2 YYDKDF (reference sequence). The CDR3 runs 14 residues. CDR3 in DNA: TGTGCCACCAGCATGGGGACCGCCTACAATGAGCAGTTCTTC. Translation gives CATSMGTAYNEQFF.

This chain connects TRBV30 to TRBJ2-1; 15 nucleotides agree with TRBD2. The CDR3 consists of 16 residues. The germline V gene has CDR1 GTSNPN and CDR2 SVGIG (reference sequence). The J segment lost 7 bases and the V segment lost 2 bases, leaving 6 bases of the junction unmatched. CDR3 sequence: CAWSLGLAGGENEQFF. Written as DNA, the CDR3 is TGTGCCTGGAGTTTAGGACTAGCGGGAGGGGAGAATGAGCAGTTCTTC.

Turning to this clone: This likely stems from a read error, as it lies one base from a far larger clone. The sample holds other DNA sequences that translate to the same CDR3. The V gene is TRBV7-2, the J gene TRBJ1-1; D ambiguous. Germline V gene data show CDR1 as SGHTA and CDR2 as FQGNSA. This CDR3 is built from 13 residues. V lost 1 base, J lost 0 bases, and 3 bases lay in between. The CDR3 spells CASSLDMNTEAFF. CDR3 sequence (DNA): TGTGCCAGCAGCTTAGATATGAACACTGAAGCTTTCTTT.

This chain joins TRBV6-6 and TRBJ2-1; D unclear. V was pared by 5 bases and J by 8 bases, with 13 bases between. This CDR3 contains 13 residues. CDR1 and CDR2 (germline): MNHNY, SVGAGI (reference sequence). CDR3 protein: CASSPPSADEQFF. Here the CDR3 DNA reads TGTGCCAGCAGTCCCCCTTCGGCCGATGAGCAGTTCTTC.

This chain uses TRBV5-1 with TRBJ2-7, with 8 bases matching TRBD1. The ends lost 1 base at V and 3 bases at J; junction bases unmatched: 3. This CDR3 spans 14 amino acids. Germline loops: CDR1 SGHRS, CDR2 YFSETQ. The CDR3 reads CASSLRQGFYEQYF. CDR3 bases: TGCGCCAGCAGCTTGCGACAGGGGTTCTACGAGCAGTACTTC. The whole variable domain, filled in from reference TRBV5-1 and TRBJ2-7, reads KAGVTQTPRYLIKTRGQQVTLSCSPISGHRSVSWYQQTPGQGLQFLFEYFSETQRNKGNFPGRFSGRQFSNSRSEMNVSTLELGDSALYLCASSLRQGFYEQYFGPGTRLTVT.

The CDR3 DNA sequence: TGTGCCAGCAGAGAGGTGGGGCCCGGAGGCGGGGAGCTGTTTTTT. Translating it yields CASREVGPGGGELFF. This chain connects TRBV6-4 to TRBJ2-2; D possibly uses TRBD1 or TRBD2 (5 bases each). Germline CDR1 and CDR2: MRHNA and SNTAGT. V was cut by 6 bases and J by 7 bases, with 18 bases left in between. CDR3 length: 15 amino acids.

This clone was observed a handful of times. Since a far larger clone is one base different, this is likely a read error. The V and J genes are TRBV2 and TRBJ1-5; D call uncertain. Germline-derived CDR1 and CDR2 are SNHLY and FYNNEI. This CDR3 region has 15 residues. DNA of the CDR3: TGTGCCAGCAGTGAAGGGGGATTTAGCAATCAGCACCAGCATTTT. Amino acid sequence: CASSEGGFSNQHQHF.

J is TRBJ2-5 and V is TRBV28; TRBD2 is a possible D gene (5 bases). Germline values: CDR1 MDHEN, CDR2 SYDVKM. Trimming removed 8 bases from V and 0 bases from J, with 7 bases in between. CDR3 size: 12 residues. CDR3 protein: CASRGNQETQYF. CDR3 coding DNA: TGTGCCAGCCGAGGGAACCAAGAGACCCAGTACTTC.

This chain links TRBV10-2 with TRBJ2-5; a weak D match, TRBD2 (5 bases). The CDR3 runs 14 residues. Trimming removed 4 bases at V and 2 bases at J, with 11 bases between. Germline V gene data show CDR1 as WSHSY and CDR2 as SAAADI. The CDR3 DNA sequence: TGCGCCAGCAGTGCAGGAGGTCGGCAAGAGACCCAGTACTTC. Translation gives CASSAGGRQETQYF.

In its sample, this clone was seen once. The chain combines TRBV28 with TRBJ2-7, with D unclear. Trimming shortened V by 5 bases and J by 12 bases, and 20 bases separated the two germline ends. CDR3 length equals 13 residues. Germline V gives CDR1 MDHEN, CDR2 SYDVKM. CDR3 DNA sequence: TGTGCCAGCAGTCCTCCCGCGGCAGGCTCGGGGTACTTC. As protein: CASSPPAAGSGYF.

CDR3 nucleotide sequence: TGTGCCATCAGTGACCCGGGGGGTCTAGGGCGGGAGACCCAGTACTTC. It translates to CAISDPGGLGRETQYF. V gene TRBV10-3 combines with J gene TRBJ2-5, with 7 nucleotides matching TRBD2. Germline V lookup: CDR1 ENHRY, CDR2 SYGVKD. The CDR3 spans 16 residues. The V gene end was trimmed by 3 bases and the J gene end by 5 bases; junction bases not matched to a gene: 12.

This clone has a handful of counts. This chain links TRBV19 with TRBJ2-2; 10 bases align to TRBD1. Trimming cost V 4 bases and J 5 bases; bases outside gene matches: 4. The CDR3 is 15 residues long. In germline, CDR1 is LNHDA, CDR2 SQIVND (reference sequence). The CDR3 is CASSNWGQGTGELFF. CDR3 in DNA: TGTGCCAGTAGTAATTGGGGACAGGGGACCGGGGAGCTGTTTTTT.

This clone was seen only a few times. Here the CDR3 DNA reads TGTGCCAGCAGGTGGGGCCAGAACACCATATATTTT. Its protein is CASRWGQNTIYF. This chain links TRBV2 with TRBJ1-3, with a tentative D call TRBD1 (5 bases). The CDR3 runs to 12 residues. V was shortened by 6 bases and J by 7 bases, with 10 bases between the two germline ends. Germline V gene sequence: CDR1 SNHLY, CDR2 FYNNEI. The variable domain in full, completed from reference TRBV2 and TRBJ1-3, reads EPEVTQTPSHQVTQMGQEVILRCVPISNHLYFYWYRQILGQKVEFLVSFYNNEISEKSEIFDDQFSVERPDGSNFTLKIRSTKLEDSAMYFCASRWGQNTIYFGEGSWLTVV.

The chain combines TRBV7-9 with TRBJ2-1; 8 bases line up with TRBD1. This CDR3 region has 15 residues. V dropped 5 bases and J dropped 1; count of bases not matched to a gene: 4. CDR1 and CDR2 from the germline V gene are SEHNR and FQNEAQ (reference sequence). This CDR3 is CASSRDRGSYNEQFF. CDR3 nucleotide sequence: TGTGCCAGCAGCCGCGACAGGGGTTCCTACAATGAGCAGTTCTTC.

The rearrangement joins TRBV28 to TRBJ2-3; D gene uncertain. The CDR3 contains 12 residues. The ends were cut back, 11 bases at V and 3 bases at J, with 12 bases in the middle. Germline V gene lookup returns CDR1 MDHEN and CDR2 SYDVKM. CDR3 in amino acids: CAWGSRTDTQYF. CDR3 nucleotides: TGTGCCTGGGGAAGTCGAACAGATACGCAGTATTTT.

The V and J genes are TRBV15 and TRBJ2-3; 7 positions match TRBD2. The CDR3 consists of 14 residues. The germline gives CDR1 LNHNV, CDR2 YYDKDF (reference sequence). J was trimmed by 4 bases and V by 8 bases; bases with no gene match: 9. This CDR3 reads CATRNRAGADTQYF. As DNA, the CDR3 is TGTGCCACCCGGAATCGCGCGGGAGCAGATACGCAGTATTTT.

This chain uses TRBV4-3 with TRBJ2-7; TRBD1 agrees at 10 bases. This CDR3 has 14 residues. V shed 5 bases and J 4 bases; nucleotides not matched to a gene: 5. CDR1 and CDR2 (germline): LGHNA, YSLEER. Written as DNA, the CDR3 is TGCGCCAGCAGCGTAGACAGGGGGCCTTACGAGCAGTACTTC. Translated: CASSVDRGPYEQYF.

J is TRBJ2-3 and V is TRBV5-1; 7 bases match TRBD2. V was clipped by 4 bases and J by 1 base; unmatched bases: 3. CDR1 SGHRS and CDR2 YFSETQ come from the germline V gene. The CDR3 length is 14 residues. CDR3 DNA sequence: TGCGCCAGCAGCCCCACTAGCGGCACAGATACGCAGTATTTT. Its protein is CASSPTSGTDTQYF.

The gene calls are TRBV21-1 and TRBJ2-7; TRBD2 was called by the table and not checked on the DNA. TRBV21-1 is a known pseudogene. The CDR3 is made up of 14 amino acids. This chain's CDR3 is CASSKGSPNYEQYF. CDR3 coding DNA: TGTGCCAGCAGCAAAGGAAGCCCGAATTACGAGCAGTACTTC.

This clone was observed a handful of times. J is TRBJ2-1 and V is TRBV7-2; 8 bases are a match to TRBD2. The CDR3 runs to 16 residues. In germline, CDR1 is SGHTA, CDR2 FQGNSA. The V and J ends lost 5 bases and 5 bases, in that order; junction bases with no gene match: 11. The CDR3 spells CASSPLTGGPNNEQFF. CDR3 DNA sequence: TGTGCCAGCAGCCCCCTTACGGGAGGGCCCAACAATGAGCAGTTCTTC. The full variable domain, with the rest looked up from reference TRBV7-2 and TRBJ2-1, is GAGVSQSPSNKVTEKGKDVELRCDPISGHTALYWYRQSLGQGLEFLIYFQGNSAPDKSGLPSDRFSAERTGGSVSTLTIQRTQQEDSAVYLCASSPLTGGPNNEQFFGPGTRLTVL.

This chain connects TRBV10-3 to TRBJ2-3; D tentatively reads TRBD1 or TRBD2 (5 bases each). CDR1 and CDR2 (germline): ENHRY, SYGVKD. The CDR3 has 16 residues. Trimming stripped 6 bases from V and 2 bases from J, with 18 bases between. CDR3 loop: CAIRRDGTLNTDTQYF. DNA of the CDR3: TGTGCCATCAGAAGGGACGGAACGCTTAACACAGATACGCAGTATTTT.